A single sample is the source of the 30 T cell receptor beta chains below, sequenced in a study of blood T cell repertoires in COVID-19. Some clones are missing from TCRdb's copy, which holds only in-frame ones; the method was immunoSEQ multiplex PCR. The table records a few hundred thousand clones, roughly nine tenths of them present only once. The sequencing input was peripheral blood. All receptors derive from a woman aged 45 to 65 who had recovered from COVID-19.

The gene calls are TRBV6-2 or TRBV6-3 and TRBJ2-3, with 12 bases identical to TRBD2. CDR3 length: 17 residues. Germline CDR1 MNHEY, CDR2 SVGEGT. V lost 0 bases to trimming and J lost 1 base; unmatched junction nucleotides: 2. This CDR3 is CASSYSPSGGGTDTQYF. The CDR3 bases are TGTGCCAGCAGTTACTCTCCTAGCGGGGGGGGCACAGATACGCAGTATTTT.

The rearrangement links TRBV19 to TRBJ1-5; 9 bases agree with TRBD1. J gave up 1 base and V 1 base, and 2 bases lay outside the gene matches. This CDR3 is built from 16 residues. Germline V gene lookup returns CDR1 LNHDA and CDR2 SQIVND (reference sequence). CDR3 sequence: CASSIVDRGSNQPQHF. The CDR3 DNA sequence: TGTGCCAGTAGTATAGTGGACAGGGGAAGCAATCAGCCCCAGCATTTT.

This clone was observed once. The chain couples TRBV6-5 to TRBJ1-2; a weak D match, TRBD1 (6 bases). V shed 11 bases and J shed 1 base, with 14 bases lying between them. CDR1 and CDR2 from the germline V gene are MNHEY and SVGAGI. The CDR3 has 13 residues. The CDR3 spells CAGGGVVNYGYTF. The CDR3 DNA is TGTGCCGGGGGCGGAGTAGTTAACTATGGCTACACCTTC.

The V and J genes are TRBV9 and TRBJ2-6; D possibly corresponds to TRBD2 (5 bases). This CDR3 is 14 amino acids long. Trimming stripped 4 bases from V and 6 bases from J, with 11 bases between. Germline V gene lookup returns CDR1 SGDLS and CDR2 YYNGEE. Written as DNA, the CDR3 is TGTGCCAGCAGCCCCGAGGGCGCGGCCAACGTCCTGACTTTC. Translating it yields CASSPEGAANVLTF.

The chain couples TRBV19 to TRBJ1-5; 9 positions agree with TRBD1. The V and J ends lost 10 bases and 5 bases, in that order; junction bases with no gene match: 6. The CDR3 runs 13 residues. CDR1 LNHDA and CDR2 SQIVND come from the germline V gene (reference sequence). CDR3 coding DNA: TGTGCCATTTCGGGACAGGGCCATCAGCCCCAGCATTTT. Its protein product is CAISGQGHQPQHF.

The CDR3 loop reads CASSLFRGTGELFF. For the CDR3, the DNA is TGCGCCAGCAGCTTGTTCCGGGGCACCGGGGAGCTGTTTTTT. The chain uses TRBV5-1 and TRBJ2-2; a weak D match, TRBD2 (5 bases). CDR1 and CDR2 from the germline V gene are SGHRS and YFSETQ. V lost 1 base and J lost 4, with 8 bases in between. The length of the CDR3 is 14 residues.

The J gene is TRBJ2-7, the V gene TRBV5-4, with D possibly matching TRBD2 (5 bases). This CDR3 comprises 15 residues. V lost 0 bases to trimming and J lost 3 bases, with 13 bases between them. Germline assignment: CDR1 SGHNT and CDR2 YYREEE (reference sequence). Written as DNA, the CDR3 is TGTGCCAGCAGCTTGGCCGGAGGCATTTACTACGAGCAGTACTTC. Residues: CASSLAGGIYYEQYF.

V and J are TRBV6-4 and TRBJ1-2; no clear D gene. The germline gives CDR1 MRHNA, CDR2 SNTAGT. This CDR3 has 15 amino acids. V dropped 3 bases and J dropped 4 bases, with 15 bases sitting between them. The CDR3 bases are TGTGCCAGCAGTGAAAAGGTTGGCAGGTCCTATGGCTACACCTTC. Its translation is CASSEKVGRSYGYTF.

This clone showed up just once. The rearrangement joins TRBV30 to TRBJ1-6, with TRBD1 matching 9 bases. CDR3 length: 15 residues. The V segment lost 3 bases and the J segment 10 bases; nucleotides outside the gene matches: 10. Germline V gene sequence: CDR1 GTSNPN, CDR2 SVGIG (reference sequence). The chain's CDR3 is CAWSALTGGTSPLHF. As DNA, the CDR3 is TGTGCCTGGAGCGCCCTCACAGGGGGCACATCACCCCTCCACTTT. Looking up the rest from reference TRBV30 and TRBJ1-6 gives the full variable domain: SQTIHQWPATLVQPVGSPLSLECTVEGTSNPNLYWYRQAAGRGLQLLFYSVGIGQISSEVPQNLSASRPQDRQFILSSKKLLLSDSGFYLCAWSALTGGTSPLHFGNGTRLTVT.

This chain connects TRBV7-2 to TRBJ2-5, with TRBD1 matching 9 bases. The CDR3 has 14 amino acids. With V trimmed by 5 bases and J by 4 bases, 5 bases remained unmatched. The V gene's germline CDR1 is SGHTA and CDR2 FQGNSA. DNA of the CDR3: TGTGCCAGCAGCCGGGACAGGGCGGCAGAGACCCAGTACTTC. It codes for CASSRDRAAETQYF. The full variable domain, completed using reference TRBV7-2 and TRBJ2-5, is GAGVSQSPSNKVTEKGKDVELRCDPISGHTALYWYRQSLGQGLEFLIYFQGNSAPDKSGLPSDRFSAERTGGSVSTLTIQRTQQEDSAVYLCASSRDRAAETQYFGPGTRLLVL.

As DNA, the CDR3 is TGTGCCAGCAGTTACTCAAAACAGGGGCACTACGAGCAGTACTTC. Its protein is CASSYSKQGHYEQYF. The chain has TRBV6-5 and TRBJ2-7, with 7 bases aligning to TRBD1. In germline, CDR1 is MNHEY, CDR2 SVGAGI. J was trimmed by 3 bases and V by 0 bases; bases with no gene match: 5. The CDR3 sequence is 15 residues long.

The chain links TRBV18 to TRBJ1-1, with D uncertain. CDR3 length: 14 amino acids. The germline CDR1 and CDR2 sequences are KGHSH and LQKENI. Trimming cost V 2 bases and J 1 base, with 8 bases left between them. The CDR3 here is CASSPWGENTEAFF. The CDR3 nucleotides are TGTGCCAGCTCACCATGGGGAGAGAACACTGAAGCTTTCTTT.

This chain joins TRBV7-2 and TRBJ1-3; 8 nucleotides match TRBD1. The J segment lost 3 bases and the V segment lost 1 base, leaving 5 bases of the junction unmatched. Germline CDR1 is SGHTA and CDR2 is FQGNSA. This CDR3 contains 16 residues. The CDR3: CASSLERDRFGNTIYF. CDR3 bases: TGTGCCAGCAGCTTAGAAAGGGACAGGTTTGGAAACACCATATATTTT. The full variable domain, its missing parts supplied by reference TRBV7-2 and TRBJ1-3, is GAGVSQSPSNKVTEKGKDVELRCDPISGHTALYWYRQSLGQGLEFLIYFQGNSAPDKSGLPSDRFSAERTGGSVSTLTIQRTQQEDSAVYLCASSLERDRFGNTIYFGEGSWLTVV.

The gene calls are TRBV19 and TRBJ1-1; no firm D call. Looked up from germline, CDR1 is LNHDA and CDR2 is SQIVND (reference sequence). V lost 6 bases and J lost 4, with 15 bases in between. CDR3 length: 14 residues. The DNA of the CDR3 is TGTGCCAGTAGCATGGGAGCCGTAGGCACTGAAGCTTTCTTT. This translates into CASSMGAVGTEAFF.

The rearrangement uses TRBV9 and TRBJ2-3; 7 bases are shared with TRBD1. This CDR3 region has 17 residues. CDR1 and CDR2 from the germline V gene are SGDLS and YYNGEE. V lost 4 bases, J lost 6 bases, and 17 bases stayed unmatched. The CDR3 is CASSFRQGPTIGDTQYF. CDR3 DNA sequence: TGTGCCAGCAGCTTCCGACAGGGACCTACCATCGGGGATACGCAGTATTTT. Supplemented by reference TRBV9 and TRBJ2-3, the full variable domain reads DSGVTQTPKHLITATGQRVTLRCSPRSGDLSVYWYQQSLDQGLQFLIQYYNGEERAKGNILERFSAQQFPDLHSELNLSSLELGDSALYFCASSFRQGPTIGDTQYFGPGTRLTVL.

The chain couples TRBV9 to TRBJ2-1; 8 positions agree with TRBD2. Trimming took 1 base from V and 5 from J; bases not matched to a gene: 5. The CDR3 is 15 amino acids. CDR1 and CDR2 (germline): SGDLS, YYNGEE. The CDR3 DNA reads as TGTGCCAGCAGCGTAACCAGCGGGGGCCACAATGAGCAGTTCTTC. As protein: CASSVTSGGHNEQFF.

The chain has TRBV28 and TRBJ1-3, with 7 nucleotides matching TRBD1. V lost 5 bases to trimming and J lost 1 base; unmatched junction nucleotides: 8. The length of the CDR3 is 16 residues. The germline gives CDR1 MDHEN, CDR2 SYDVKM. CDR3 DNA: TGTGCCAGCAGTACACGAGGGGGCTGGTCTGGAAACACCATATATTTT. Its translation: CASSTRGGWSGNTIYF.

J is TRBJ2-2 and V is TRBV10-3, with 9 bases that match TRBD2. Germline lookup yields CDR1 ENHRY and CDR2 SYGVKD. CDR3 length equals 20 residues. V was clipped by 2 bases and J by 0 bases; unmatched bases: 13. The CDR3 region is CAISERVAAGGTANTGELFF. For the CDR3, the DNA is TGTGCCATCAGTGAGAGGGTCGCGGCGGGGGGGACCGCGAACACCGGGGAGCTGTTTTTT.

The chain uses TRBV6-7 and TRBJ2-6; perhaps TRBD2 as D (7 bases). TRBV6-7 is an open reading frame whose function is uncertain. V lost 5 bases, J lost 3 bases, and 17 bases lay in between. The CDR3 is 17 residues long. The CDR3 sequence is CASSPEGGTSGANVLTF. CDR3 in DNA: TGTGCCAGCAGTCCCGAGGGAGGGACAAGTGGGGCCAACGTCCTGACTTTC.

The chain links TRBV27 to TRBJ1-2, with D tentatively TRBD1 (5 bases). The CDR3 sequence is 12 residues long. CDR1 MNHEY and CDR2 SMNVEV come from the germline V gene (reference sequence). V was cut by 5 bases and J by 8 bases, with 12 bases left in between. CDR3 in DNA: TGTGCCAGCAGTCCCCAGGGAGGCGGCTACACCTTC. Translation: CASSPQGGGYTF.

V is TRBV6-2 or TRBV6-3 and J is TRBJ2-3; 9 bases agree with TRBD2. V lost 0 bases and J lost 5; bases outside the gene matches: 6. The length of the CDR3 is 16 residues. Germline V gives CDR1 MNHEY, CDR2 SVGEGT. This CDR3 reads CASSYSPSGDGDTQYF. The CDR3 DNA reads as TGTGCCAGCAGTTACTCTCCTAGCGGGGACGGAGATACGCAGTATTTT.

This chain connects TRBV28 to TRBJ1-3; a weak D match, TRBD1 (6 bases). Trimming shortened V by 3 bases and J by 1 base, and 10 bases separated the two germline ends. The germline V gene has CDR1 MDHEN and CDR2 SYDVKM. The CDR3 length is 15 residues. For the CDR3, the DNA is TGTGCCAGCAGTTTCGGGGGGCCTTCTGGAAACACCATATATTTT. Translated, it gives CASSFGGPSGNTIYF.

The chain recombines TRBV5-1 with TRBJ1-1; TRBD1 agrees at 11 bases. Germline trimming cut 3 bases from V and 7 bases from J; bases unmatched to any gene: 8. Germline V gives CDR1 SGHRS, CDR2 YFSETQ. The CDR3 contains 15 residues. The CDR3 DNA is TGCGCCAGCAGCTCGTTTACGGGACAGGGGGTTGAAGCTTTCTTT. This translates into CASSSFTGQGVEAFF. The full variable domain, completed using reference TRBV5-1 and TRBJ1-1, is KAGVTQTPRYLIKTRGQQVTLSCSPISGHRSVSWYQQTPGQGLQFLFEYFSETQRNKGNFPGRFSGRQFSNSRSEMNVSTLELGDSALYLCASSSFTGQGVEAFFGQGTRLTVV.

The chain joins TRBV11-2 to TRBJ2-1, with TRBD2 matching over 9 bases. The length of the CDR3 is 16 residues. Germline lookup yields CDR1 SGHAT and CDR2 FQNNGV. The junction had 3 bases not matched to a gene; V was cut back by 1 base and J by 2 bases. CDR3 loop: CASSLVRLAAYNEQFF. In DNA, the CDR3 is TGTGCCAGCAGCTTAGTGCGACTAGCGGCCTACAATGAGCAGTTCTTC.

V is TRBV9 and J is TRBJ2-3; 8 nucleotides match TRBD1. The CDR3 consists of 16 residues. Per germline, CDR1 SGDLS and CDR2 YYNGEE. Trimming cost V 4 bases and J 2 bases; bases outside gene matches: 9. CDR3 loop: CASSPGQGATTDTQYF. The CDR3 region has the DNA TGTGCCAGCAGCCCGGGCCAGGGGGCCACCACAGATACGCAGTATTTT.

The chain carries TRBV29-1 and TRBJ2-5; perhaps TRBD1 as D (5 bases). V gave up 4 bases and J gave up 5 bases, with 17 bases separating them. Germline-derived CDR1 and CDR2 are SQVTM and ANQGSEA. The CDR3 covers 14 residues. This CDR3 is CSVVRQWIRETQYF. CDR3 DNA: TGCAGCGTTGTGAGACAGTGGATACGTGAGACCCAGTACTTC.

The chain links TRBV28 to TRBJ2-2, with a possible D match to TRBD1 (5 bases). Germline V lookup: CDR1 MDHEN, CDR2 SYDVKM. The V end lost 2 bases, the J end lost 3 bases, and 13 bases lay between the germline ends. The CDR3 length is 16 residues. The DNA of the CDR3 is TGTGCCAGCAGTTTAGTTGCAGGGTCGGACACCGGGGAGCTGTTTTTT. It yields the protein CASSLVAGSDTGELFF.

Only a few counts were recorded for this clone. This CDR3 is CAWNLDRGVSSPLHF. The DNA for the CDR3 is TGTGCCTGGAACCTGGACAGGGGGGTTTCTTCACCCCTCCACTTT. V usage is TRBV30 and J usage is TRBJ1-6; TRBD1 matches 10 bases. This CDR3 contains 15 residues. V lost 4 bases to trimming and J lost 9 bases; unmatched junction nucleotides: 9. Germline CDR1 and CDR2: GTSNPN and SVGIG (reference sequence).

The chain recombines TRBV5-6 with TRBJ2-5; TRBD2 might be the D (5 bases). CDR1 is SGHDT, CDR2 YYEEEE, per germline. Trimming shortened V by 0 bases and J by 4 bases, and 13 bases separated the two germline ends. This CDR3 spans 15 amino acids. This chain's CDR3 is CASSLVALGGETQYF. The CDR3 region has the DNA TGTGCCAGCAGCTTGGTGGCCCTCGGAGGAGAGACCCAGTACTTC.

This clone was seen a single time. This rearrangement joins TRBV6-5 to TRBJ1-1; D remains ambiguous. Germline-derived CDR1 and CDR2 are MNHEY and SVGAGI. The CDR3 runs to 11 residues. V lost 7 bases and J lost 5, with 8 bases in between. This CDR3 reads CASTPRTEAFF. DNA for the CDR3: TGTGCCAGCACCCCCCGTACTGAAGCTTTCTTT.